Presented here are 26 T cell receptor beta chains from one specimen sequenced in a study of immune characterization of retroperitoneal liposarcoma. TCRdb re-analysed the PCR reads in MiXCR, keeping a single row per CDR3 protein. The sample records over 6,000 distinct CDR3 sequences, over 25% being singletons. Sequenced material: blood. Receptors were obtained from a male donor with retroperitoneal liposarcoma.

This clonotype was recorded many times. The chain combines TRBV27 with TRBJ2-1; D gene ambiguous. CDR1 and CDR2 (germline): MNHEY, SMNVEV (reference sequence). This CDR3 region has 14 residues. Deletions cut 5 bases from V and 0 bases from J, with 8 bases between. The CDR3 DNA sequence: TGTGCCAGCAGTCACGATAGCTCCTACAATGAGCAGTTCTTC. The encoded protein is CASSHDSSYNEQFF.

This CDR3 reads CASSGGEGYTF. The CDR3 nucleotides read TGTGCCAGCAGCGGAGGGGAAGGCTACACCTTC. The chain has TRBV6-1 and TRBJ1-2, with D possibly matching TRBD1 (5 bases). The CDR3 loop spans 11 amino acids. Trimming removed 6 bases at V and 8 bases at J, with 10 bases between. Germline V gene sequence: CDR1 MNHNS, CDR2 SASEGT.

Turning to this clonotype: A read error may be the cause here, since a much bigger clone is one base away. CDR3 DNA sequence: TGTGCCAGCAGCTCCCACAGCGGGGGGGCTTTGAATGAGCAGTTCTTC. Its protein is CASSSHSGGALNEQFF. The rearrangement links TRBV7-8 to TRBJ2-1, with 10 bases matching TRBD2. CDR1 is SGHVS, CDR2 FQNEAQ, per germline. CDR3 length: 16 amino acids. The J segment lost 7 bases and the V segment lost 4 bases, leaving 10 bases of the junction unmatched.

By share of the sample, this clonotype is medium-sized (0.01 to 0.1%). This chain connects TRBV6-1 to TRBJ2-3, with D perhaps matching TRBD2 (7 bases). The CDR3 contains 14 residues. The ends were cut back, 7 bases at V and 3 bases at J, with 14 bases in the middle. Germline CDR1 reads MNHNS; CDR2 reads SASEGT. The CDR3 sequence is CASTQGGGTDTQYF. The DNA for the CDR3 is TGTGCCAGCACCCAAGGGGGAGGGACAGATACGCAGTATTTT.

The rearrangement joins TRBV7-3 to TRBJ2-1; TRBD2 aligns across 9 bases. The CDR3 runs to 16 residues. CDR1 SGHTA and CDR2 FQGTGA come from the germline V gene. Trimming at V came to 5 bases and at J to 7 bases, leaving 12 bases not matched to a gene. CDR3 protein: CASSPQREDPWNEQFF. The CDR3 DNA reads as TGTGCCAGCAGCCCACAGCGGGAGGACCCTTGGAATGAGCAGTTCTTC.

The chain uses TRBV10-3 and TRBJ2-1, with D possibly being TRBD1 (5 bases). The last part of the DNA fits TRBJ2-7 better; the J call may be wrong. This CDR3 comprises 15 residues. Germline V gene sequence: CDR1 ENHRY, CDR2 SYGVKD. CDR3 residues: CAISGRQPGSSEQYF. CDR3 nucleotides: TGTGCCATCAGTGGTAGACAGCCTGGAAGCTCCGAGCAGTACTTC.

This clonotype was detected a few times. V and J are TRBV6-1 and TRBJ2-1; TRBD2 aligns across 10 bases. The CDR3 covers 16 residues. J lost 3 bases, V lost 7 bases, and 9 bases had no gene match. The germline gives CDR1 MNHNS, CDR2 SASEGT. CDR3 sequence reads: CASKSGGAGVYNEQFF. Here the CDR3 DNA reads TGTGCCAGCAAAAGCGGGGGGGCGGGGGTCTACAATGAGCAGTTCTTC.

The gene calls are TRBV6-6 and TRBJ1-2; 9 nucleotides agree with TRBD1. Germline loops: CDR1 MNHNY, CDR2 SVGAGI (reference sequence). V was pared by 7 bases and J by 2 bases, with 11 bases of the junction left unmatched. The CDR3 runs 16 residues. The CDR3 loop is CASKQDRGTRNYGYTF. The CDR3 nucleotides read TGTGCCAGCAAACAGGACAGGGGCACCAGAAACTATGGCTACACCTTC.

This clonotype was observed once. V gene TRBV6-5 combines with J gene TRBJ2-1; D might be TRBD1 (5 bases). The CDR3 is 16 residues long. Germline V gene data show CDR1 as MNHEY and CDR2 as SVGAGI. Trimming stripped 0 bases from V and 1 base from J, with 10 bases between. The chain's CDR3 is CASSYSEGDSYNEQFF. In DNA, the CDR3 is TGTGCCAGCAGTTACTCGGAAGGGGATTCCTACAATGAGCAGTTCTTC.

This clonotype has just a few counts. This sequence joins TRBV3-1 and TRBJ2-3, with TRBD2 matching over 12 bases. The V and J ends lost 4 bases and 1 base, in that order; junction bases with no gene match: 6. Germline CDR1 LGHDT, CDR2 YNNKEL (reference sequence). This CDR3 has 17 residues. In DNA, the CDR3 is TGTGCCAGCAGCCCCAAGACTAGCGGGGGCCGCACAGATACGCAGTATTTT. This codes for CASSPKTSGGRTDTQYF.

The rearrangement uses TRBV11-2 and TRBJ2-5; TRBD1 aligns across 8 bases. V dropped 3 bases and J dropped 5; count of bases not matched to a gene: 11. The CDR3 consists of 16 residues. Germline-derived CDR1 and CDR2 are SGHAT and FQNNGV. The CDR3 is CASSFRQGAFGETQYF. CDR3 nucleotides: TGTGCCAGCAGCTTCCGGCAGGGGGCATTCGGGGAGACCCAGTACTTC.

The J gene is TRBJ2-5, the V gene TRBV7-3; D possibly corresponds to TRBD1 (6 bases). V lost 5 bases and J lost 4, with 17 bases in between. The CDR3 extends over 15 amino acids. Germline V CDR1 and CDR2: SGHTA, FQGTGA. CDR3 sequence (DNA): TGTGCCAGCAGCCCTGGCCCAGGGGATCCAGAGACCCAGTACTTC. It specifies CASSPGPGDPETQYF. The complete variable domain, with remaining parts taken from reference TRBV7-3 and TRBJ2-5, reads GAGVSQTPSNKVTEKGKYVELRCDPISGHTALYWYRQSLGQGPEFLIYFQGTGAADDSGLPNDRFFAVRPEGSVSTLKIQRTERGDSAVYLCASSPGPGDPETQYFGPGTRLLVL.

The chain has TRBV4-3 and TRBJ2-1; D is ambiguous. Germline CDR1 is LGHNA and CDR2 is YSLEER. Trimming stripped 2 bases from V and 13 bases from J, with 15 bases between. The CDR3 covers 13 residues. The CDR3, as DNA: TGCGCCAGCAGCCAAAGGGTTCAAGAGACCCAGTTCTTC. Protein sequence: CASSQRVQETQFF.

This clonotype was recorded at least ten times. The chain combines TRBV6-1 with TRBJ2-3; 12 bases are shared with TRBD1. Germline CDR1 MNHNS, CDR2 SASEGT. With 10 bases clipped from V and 4 bases from J, the junction kept 9 bases outside the gene matches. CDR3 length: 15 residues. The CDR3 reads CATSQGTGGPDTQYF. CDR3 in DNA: TGTGCCACCTCGCAGGGGACAGGGGGCCCAGATACGCAGTATTTT.

The chain joins TRBV5-8 to TRBJ2-3; D possibly matches TRBD1 or TRBD2 (6 bases each). Germline V gene lookup returns CDR1 SGHTS and CDR2 YDEGEE. Trimming cost V 3 bases and J 0 bases, with 11 bases left between them. The CDR3 totals 15 residues. Here the CDR3 reads CASSWGAGSTDTQYF. As DNA, the CDR3 is TGTGCCAGCAGCTGGGGGGCAGGGAGCACAGATACGCAGTATTTT.

The sample holds many counts of this clonotype. The CDR3 here is CASSWDRETQYF. The CDR3 bases are TGTGCCAGCAGTTGGGACAGGGAGACCCAGTACTTC. The chain employs TRBV6-1 and TRBJ2-5, with 8 bases fitting TRBD1. This CDR3 region has 12 residues. J was trimmed by 5 bases and V by 5 bases; bases with no gene match: 1. Germline V gene sequence: CDR1 MNHNS, CDR2 SASEGT.

The chain couples TRBV12-3 or TRBV12-4 to TRBJ1-2; tentatively, D is TRBD1 (5 bases). The CDR3 is 14 residues long. V dropped 8 bases and J dropped 2 bases, with 15 bases sitting between them. The CDR3 DNA reads as TGTGCCAGCCTCCCCCAGGGTTACAACTATGGCTACACCTTC. Amino acid sequence: CASLPQGYNYGYTF.

This clonotype came up a few times. The gene calls are TRBV7-2 and TRBJ1-1, with unresolved D. The CDR3 contains 13 residues. Germline CDR1 and CDR2: SGHTA and FQGNSA. V was pared by 5 bases and J by 10 bases, with 17 bases between. In DNA form, the CDR3 reads TGTGCCAGCAGCCCTTCTAGCAGGACGGGAGCTTTCTTT. Its protein is CASSPSSRTGAFF.

This clonotype was found many times. The V gene is TRBV7-2, the J gene TRBJ1-4; 7 bases are shared with TRBD1. Germline-derived CDR1 and CDR2 are SGHTA and FQGNSA. V shed 3 bases and J 0 bases; nucleotides not matched to a gene: 4. The length of the CDR3 is 16 residues. CDR3 region: CASSFATGATNEKLFF. In DNA form, the CDR3 reads TGTGCCAGCAGCTTTGCTACAGGGGCAACTAATGAAAAACTGTTTTTT.

This clonotype was counted many times. An end of the junction differs from the germline gene, which may be a read error. The chain carries TRBV6-6 and TRBJ2-1; 9 nucleotides line up with TRBD1. The germline V gene has CDR1 MNHNY and CDR2 SVGAGI (reference sequence). The length of the CDR3 is 15 residues. The CDR3 loop reads CASSSDRGSGETQYF. The CDR3 nucleotides read TGTGCCAGCAGTTCCGACAGGGGGAGCGGGGAGACCCAGTATTTC.

The chain carries TRBV27 and TRBJ1-6; 10 bases agree with TRBD1. The CDR3 runs to 12 residues. The J segment lost 10 bases and the V segment lost 8 bases, leaving 2 bases of the junction unmatched. Germline V gene data show CDR1 as MNHEY and CDR2 as SMNVEV (reference sequence). The DNA of the CDR3 is TGTGCCAGCGGGACAGGGGTCTCACCCCTCCACTTT. It translates to CASGTGVSPLHF.

V is TRBV6-1 and J is TRBJ2-5, with TRBD1 matching 7 bases. V was pared by 2 bases and J by 4 bases, with 1 base of the junction left unmatched. Germline V gives CDR1 MNHNS, CDR2 SASEGT. This CDR3 contains 13 residues. CDR3 DNA: TGTGCCAGCAGTGAAAACAGGGGAGAGACCCAGTACTTC. Residues: CASSENRGETQYF.

This clonotype was seen ten or more times. The chain uses TRBV12-3 or TRBV12-4 and TRBJ2-5; D gene uncertain. There are 11 residues in the CDR3. V was shortened by 3 bases and J by 5 bases, with 4 bases between the two germline ends. CDR3 sequence: CASSFEETQYF. In nucleotides, the CDR3 is TGTGCCAGCAGTTTCGAGGAGACCCAGTACTTC.

This chain connects TRBV4-3 to TRBJ1-2; D is perhaps TRBD1 (6 bases). Trimming stripped 3 bases from V and 7 bases from J, with 21 bases between. Germline V gives CDR1 LGHNA, CDR2 YSLEER. The CDR3 extends over 16 amino acids. The DNA for the CDR3 is TGCGCCAGCAGCCACCAACTTGGGGGCAGATTGTCTGGCTACACCTTC. Residues: CASSHQLGGRLSGYTF.

This sequence joins TRBV11-2 and TRBJ2-7, with 14 bases lining up with TRBD2. The J call is in doubt because the DNA end fits TRBJ2-5 better. Germline V gene lookup returns CDR1 SGHAT and CDR2 FQNNGV. The CDR3 is made up of 16 amino acids. The CDR3 DNA follows: TGTGCCAGCAGCCCCGGGCGGACTAGCGGGAGGGAGACCCAGTACTTC. Its protein is CASSPGRTSGRETQYF.

The chain recombines TRBV19 with TRBJ2-2, with TRBD1 matching 9 bases. With 2 bases clipped from V and 5 bases from J, the junction kept 6 bases outside the gene matches. Germline lookup yields CDR1 LNHDA and CDR2 SQIVND (reference sequence). CDR3 size: 16 residues. CDR3 sequence: CASSIQTGGGTGELFF. The CDR3 DNA sequence: TGTGCCAGTAGTATACAGACAGGGGGAGGAACCGGGGAGCTGTTTTTT.